This T cell receptor beta chain was obtained from a study of OX40 agonist ivuxolimab in advanced cancers. This CDR3 is 15 amino acids long. CDR1 is SGHDT, CDR2 YYEEEE, per germline. V was shortened by 0 bases and J by 1 base, with 7 bases between the two germline ends. This clone was counted once. Data came from immunoSEQ multiplex PCR; TCRdb stores just in-frame clones and leaves some out. The table has about 79,000 clones, 88% seen once. Enrollment shut out patients with autoimmune disease history or systemic immunosuppression. Material: CD4+ or CD8+ T cells sorted from blood, obtained in a trial of the OX40 agonist ivuxolimab. The rearrangement links TRBV5-6 to TRBJ2-2; D remains unclear. This sequence was found in an adult with an advanced solid tumor such as melanoma, head and neck, liver or kidney cancer. The CDR3 loop is CASSLGGRNTGELFF. In DNA form, the CDR3 reads TGTGCCAGCAGCTTGGGAGGAAGGAACACCGGGGAGCTGTTTTTT. Supplemented by reference TRBV5-6 and TRBJ2-2, the full variable domain reads DAGVTQSPTHLIKTRGQQVTLRCSPKSGHDTVSWYQQALGQGPQFIFQYYEEEERQRGNFPDRFSGHQFPNYSSELNVNALLLGDSALYLCASSLGGRNTGELFFGEGSRLTVL.